Sequencing of this T cell receptor (beta chain) was carried out in a study of cytomegalovirus exposure and HLA in healthy donors. Germline CDR1 is KGHSH and CDR2 is LQKENI. The V gene lost 6 bases and the J gene lost 2 bases, with 4 bases spanning the gap. The CDR3 has 11 residues. Profiling relied on immunoSEQ multiplex PCR, and the TCRdb table lists in-frame clones only, not all of them. This repertoire shows 100,000 to 150,000 clones, around 90% found once; its top ten account for more than 1.5%. The specimen sequenced was PBMCs. The gene calls are TRBV18 and TRBJ2-5; no reliable D call. The TCR comes from a woman in her late teens or twenties in good health and CMV-seronegative. The CDR3 nucleotides read TGTGCCAGCTCTCCTCAAGAGACCCAGTACTTC. It translates to CASSPQETQYF.